This T cell receptor (beta chain) was recovered during a study of shared clonotypes between healthy human individuals. CD45RO-negative CD8 cells positively selected for CCR7 made up the naive population, which excluded terminally differentiated effector memory CD45RA+ cells. The assay was run at deep level. Only in-frame clones appear in the TCRdb table, and some are missing; sequencing was by immunoSEQ multiplex PCR. The sample comprises about 800,000 clones, just over 95% of which are singletons, and about 0.22% rests with the top ten. Germline V gene lookup returns CDR1 MNHEY and CDR2 SMNVEV (reference sequence). The CDR3 consists of 14 residues. V was clipped by 6 bases and J by 5 bases; unmatched bases: 7.

The chain has TRBV27 and TRBJ2-1; 7 positions agree with TRBD2. What was sequenced was naive CD8+ T cells sorted from blood. This receptor was obtained from a man aged 30 to 39 in good health. The CDR3 coding sequence is TGTGCCAGCAGCCGTCGGCGGGAGCACAATGAGCAGTTCTTC. Translation: CASSRRREHNEQFF.